Below are 21 T cell receptor beta chains sequenced from a single sample in a study of siplizumab effects on memory and regulatory T cells. The data were produced by immunoSEQ multiplex PCR, yet TCRdb's version contains in-frame clones alone and is incomplete. In the table there are more than 85,000 clones, roughly 94% of which are singletons. The sequenced material came from Tregs sorted from blood. The receptors originated from a human donor in good health.

This rearrangement joins TRBV18 to TRBJ2-1; maybe TRBD2 (7 bases). The germline V gene has CDR1 KGHSH and CDR2 LQKENI. Trimming pared 6 bases from V and 9 bases from J, leaving 27 bases between. CDR3 length: 17 residues. The CDR3 coding sequence is TGTGCCAGCTCTCTCAATAGGGGGGAGGGCCTCCTACCTGAGCAGTTCTTC. This translates into CASSLNRGEGLLPEQFF.

The chain combines TRBV7-6 with TRBJ1-1; TRBD1 is a possible D gene (6 bases). Deletions cut 5 bases from V and 5 bases from J, with 15 bases between. There are 14 residues in the CDR3. The germline V gene has CDR1 SGHVS and CDR2 FNYEAQ. CDR3 amino acids: CASSTRQGGTEAFF. The CDR3 DNA is TGTGCCAGCAGCACCCGACAAGGGGGGACTGAAGCTTTCTTT.

This rearrangement joins TRBV28 to TRBJ2-7, with D maybe TRBD2 (6 bases). Germline CDR1 is MDHEN and CDR2 is SYDVKM. CDR3 size: 18 residues. V lost 6 bases to trimming and J lost 1 base, with 25 bases between them. The CDR3: CASSSSKNIAALSYEQYF. CDR3 nucleotide sequence: TGTGCCAGCAGCTCCAGTAAAAATATAGCGGCCTTATCCTACGAGCAGTACTTC.

This chain connects TRBV15 to TRBJ1-2; possibly TRBD1 for D (6 bases). The germline CDR1 and CDR2 sequences are LNHNV and YYDKDF (reference sequence). V shed 0 bases and J shed 3 bases, with 11 bases lying between them. This CDR3 region has 15 residues. The chain's CDR3 is CATSRDRAGDYGYTF. CDR3 DNA: TGTGCCACCAGCAGAGATCGAGCAGGGGACTATGGCTACACCTTC.

The CDR3 DNA is TGTGCCAGCAGCTTAACCCCCGGGGGGGCAGGGACCTACGAGCAGTACTTC. Translation gives CASSLTPGGAGTYEQYF. The V gene is TRBV7-6, the J gene TRBJ2-7, with TRBD2 matching over 8 bases. V trimming: 2 bases; J trimming: 2 bases; junction bases outside the gene matches: 11. The CDR3 contains 17 residues. The V gene's germline CDR1 is SGHVS and CDR2 FNYEAQ.

This clone was picked up a small number of times. The CDR3 DNA reads TGTGCCAGTAGTACCGGACAGGGATACGCTGGCTACACCTTC. Its translation: CASSTGQGYAGYTF. The chain couples TRBV19 to TRBJ1-2, with TRBD1 identical over 8 bases. The CDR3 is made up of 14 amino acids. The germline V gene has CDR1 LNHDA and CDR2 SQIVND (reference sequence). Trimming took 4 bases from V and 7 from J; bases not matched to a gene: 8.

V and J are TRBV7-9 and TRBJ1-2, with D unclear. The V gene lost 1 base and the J gene lost 3 bases, with 12 bases spanning the gap. The CDR3 has 15 amino acids. In germline, CDR1 is SEHNR, CDR2 FQNEAQ (reference sequence). In DNA form, the CDR3 reads TGTGCCAGCAGCTTAGTGTCCGGGGTTCACTATGGCTACACCTTC. Residues: CASSLVSGVHYGYTF.

The CDR3 here is CASSARLAANYEQYF. CDR3 coding DNA: TGTGCCAGTAGTGCCCGACTAGCGGCAAACTACGAGCAGTACTTC. The V and J genes are TRBV19 and TRBJ2-7, with 9 bases matching TRBD2. The V and J ends lost 5 bases and 3 bases, in that order; junction bases with no gene match: 8. Germline V gives CDR1 LNHDA, CDR2 SQIVND (reference sequence). The CDR3 consists of 15 residues.

This sequence joins TRBV5-1 and TRBJ2-7; D is possibly TRBD1 (5 bases). Germline assignment: CDR1 SGHRS and CDR2 YFSETQ. Trimming left V 3 bases short and J 3 bases short, with 13 bases between. This CDR3 comprises 14 residues. For the CDR3, the DNA is TGCGCCAGCAGCTCCGGCAGGGTTTACTACGAGCAGTACTTC. This translates into CASSSGRVYYEQYF. The variable domain in full, completed from reference TRBV5-1 and TRBJ2-7, reads KAGVTQTPRYLIKTRGQQVTLSCSPISGHRSVSWYQQTPGQGLQFLFEYFSETQRNKGNFPGRFSGRQFSNSRSEMNVSTLELGDSALYLCASSSGRVYYEQYFGPGTRLTVT.

V gene TRBV7-9 combines with J gene TRBJ2-5; tentative D call: TRBD1 (5 bases). V shed 4 bases and J shed 7 bases, with 13 bases lying between them. The V gene's germline CDR1 is SEHNR and CDR2 FQNEAQ (reference sequence). The CDR3 is made up of 13 amino acids. The CDR3 DNA is TGTGCCAGCAGCTCGGTCAGGGTGGCGACCCAGTACTTC. Its translation is CASSSVRVATQYF.

This sequence joins TRBV5-1 and TRBJ2-3; 9 nucleotides agree with TRBD2. The V and J ends lost 4 bases and 4 bases, in that order; junction bases with no gene match: 4. CDR1 and CDR2 from the germline V gene are SGHRS and YFSETQ. The CDR3 is 14 amino acids. The CDR3 coding sequence is TGCGCCAGCAGCCTTTTAGCGGGAGCAGATACGCAGTATTTT. It translates to CASSLLAGADTQYF.

V usage is TRBV15 and J usage is TRBJ2-1, with 10 bases that match TRBD2. Germline V gene sequence: CDR1 LNHNV, CDR2 YYDKDF (reference sequence). The CDR3 runs 14 residues. V was clipped by 1 base and J by 8 bases; unmatched bases: 2. In DNA form, the CDR3 reads TGTGCCACCAGCAGAGTACTAGCGGGGCATGAGCAGTTCTTC. It codes for CATSRVLAGHEQFF.

This clone was recorded only once. The chain employs TRBV5-1 and TRBJ1-4; a weak D match, TRBD1 (5 bases). Trimming pared 4 bases from V and 7 bases from J, leaving 11 bases between. In germline, CDR1 is SGHRS, CDR2 YFSETQ. CDR3 length: 13 residues. This CDR3 reads CASSPVGREKLFF. The CDR3 nucleotides are TGCGCCAGCAGCCCTGTGGGACGTGAAAAACTGTTTTTT.

The V call is TRBV15, the J call TRBJ1-4, with D unclear. Germline CDR1 reads LNHNV; CDR2 reads YYDKDF (reference sequence). The CDR3 length is 15 residues. V was shortened by 1 base and J by 3 bases, with 9 bases between the two germline ends. CDR3 region: CATSRARRANEKLFF. The CDR3, as DNA: TGTGCCACCAGCAGAGCAAGGAGGGCTAATGAAAAACTGTTTTTT.

The chain carries TRBV18 and TRBJ1-5; 7 bases match TRBD1. The CDR3 has 15 residues. V lost 5 bases, J lost 4 bases, and 8 bases stayed unmatched. Germline V CDR1 and CDR2: KGHSH, LQKENI. CDR3 in amino acids: CASSLGTDSNQPQHF. The CDR3 bases are TGTGCCAGCTCATTGGGGACAGATAGTAATCAGCCCCAGCATTTT.

The chain has TRBV6-1 and TRBJ2-3, with D unclear. Trimming shortened V by 5 bases and J by 1 base, and 1 base separated the two germline ends. From germline, CDR1 is MNHNS and CDR2 SASEGT. The CDR3 length is 11 residues. CDR3 nucleotides: TGTGCCAGCAGTCGCACAGATACGCAGTATTTT. Its protein is CASSRTDTQYF.

The chain combines TRBV9 with TRBJ1-2; unclear D gene. The V and J ends lost 2 bases and 8 bases respectively, with 13 bases between them. Germline V lookup: CDR1 SGDLS, CDR2 YYNGEE. This CDR3 is 13 amino acids long. The CDR3 loop reads CASSVDLEMGYTF. CDR3 bases: TGTGCCAGCAGCGTGGACTTAGAAATGGGCTACACCTTC.

This CDR3 is CASSPQAMNTEAFF. The CDR3 DNA sequence: TGTGCCAGCTCACCACAGGCTATGAACACTGAAGCTTTCTTT. The chain employs TRBV18 and TRBJ1-1, with no clear D. Germline CDR1 KGHSH, CDR2 LQKENI. The CDR3 runs to 14 residues. V gave up 1 base and J gave up 0 bases, with 6 bases separating them.

The V and J genes are TRBV5-6 and TRBJ1-2; D call uncertain. This CDR3 is 14 amino acids long. V was cut by 0 bases and J by 4 bases, with 10 bases left in between. The germline V gene has CDR1 SGHDT and CDR2 YYEEEE. CDR3 protein: CASSLGAFSYGYTF. The CDR3 DNA is TGTGCCAGCAGCTTGGGGGCGTTTAGCTATGGCTACACCTTC.

This chain connects TRBV7-3 to TRBJ2-1; D is perhaps TRBD2 (6 bases). V lost 1 base, J lost 8 bases, and 15 bases lay in between. Germline-derived CDR1 and CDR2 are SGHTA and FQGTGA. This CDR3 comprises 15 residues. The CDR3 loop reads CASSLMGGRLDEQFF. CDR3 sequence (DNA): TGTGCCAGCAGCTTAATGGGTGGGAGGTTAGATGAGCAGTTCTTC.

This chain connects TRBV2 to TRBJ2-4; TRBD1 agrees at 9 bases. The CDR3 runs to 16 residues. Germline loops: CDR1 SNHLY, CDR2 FYNNEI. Trimming at V came to 1 base and at J to 4 bases, leaving 5 bases not matched to a gene. CDR3 bases: TGTGCCAGCAGTGAAGAGTACAGGGGGCCAAAAAACATTCAGTACTTC. This encodes CASSEEYRGPKNIQYF.